This T cell receptor (beta chain) was sequenced for a study of blood T cell repertoires in COVID-19 (TCRdb year 2020). Broadly, across the study: The collaborator samples originated in the United States, Italy and Spain and spanned the acute and convalescent phases of COVID-19. The material from the prospective study consisted of cDNA or gDNA derived from T cells, B-cell-depleted T cells, or PBMCs. Subjects who had been exposed to COVID-19, were actively infected with it, or had recovered from it provided the deeply sampled blood TCRbeta repertoires that made up the dataset. The repertoires were released in a freely available public database intended as a resource for research on the immune response to SARS-CoV-2. The samples were drawn from two sources: the first 160 participants of the ongoing ImmuneRACE study, and 1,200 or so subjects contributed by 6 global collaborators. Sample metadata almost always included a de-identified subject ID, COVID-19 status, age in years and sex. Where available, HLA class I and class II types were taken from metadata supplied by the sample provider and were not determined by assay-based typing.

Collaborating institutions collected whole blood in K2EDTA tubes following their own protocols. For TCRbeta analysis, collaborators shipped samples in one of three forms: frozen whole blood, isolated PBMCs, or DNA extracted from either of those sample types. This clone was picked up one time. It has no known antigen specificity. Base qualities were left out, and no much larger clone turns up one base away. The full study reports these points: The amount of clinical and demographic metadata varied by source and participant and was provided uncurated.

The immunoSEQ Assay, a bias-controlled multiplex PCR, was used to amplify TCRbeta CDR3 regions from genomic DNA. In the paper's pipeline: Nucleated cell counts per sample were estimated from amplification of reference gene primers within the assay. To quantify the absolute abundance of each unique TCRbeta CDR3 rearrangement, sequence reads were collapsed and filtered. For each sample, productive Simpson clonality was calculated as the square root of Simpson's diversity index across productive rearrangements. TCRdb stores this immuneACCESS table with in-frame sequences only. Part of the clones is absent; in the studies checked, under half of the shortfall reflects unresolved V genes, and no reason is known for the rest. V, J and clone size derive from that table, while D and trimming were established from the DNA sequence. This sample comprises approximately 200,000 clones, about 85% of them detected only once. The ten most abundant clones make up about 0.91% of the sample.

The sequencing sample was made of peripheral blood. The receptor was derived from a man aged 35 to 55 with acute or convalescent COVID-19.

The CDR3 is CASSFRDGTPSYEQYF. The DNA sequence is as follows: TGTGCCAGCAGCTTCAGGGACGGGACACCATCCTACGAGCAGTACTTC. The sequence links TRBV7-8 to TRBJ2-7; TRBD1 is a weak D gene call, 6 bases matching. CDR1 SGHVS and CDR2 FQNEAQ were looked up in the germline V gene. The CDR3 covers 16 residues, taking in both the cysteine and the phenylalanine. Just CDR3 DNA is preserved here, 48 bases in frame from base 1. Trimming removed 3 bases from V and 1 base from J, leaving 16 bases between the germline ends.